This TCR beta chain was recorded in a study of CD8+CD57+ T cells in acquired aplastic anemia (dated by TCRdb to the late 2010s). As for the study more broadly: On average, sorted CD4+ and CD8+ cells yielded around 3.4 ug of extracted DNA, with a range of roughly 0.18 to 27.4 ug. CD8+CD57+ expansion was defined as a frequency above the mean frequency observed in healthy subjects.

Expansion of CD8+CD57+ cells had been shown by flow cytometry in the patients chosen for sequencing. All patients had severe acquired aplastic anemia diagnosed by International Study of Aplastic Anemia and Agranulocytosis and Camitta criteria. No patient had received any therapy when blood was sampled. The study deep-sequenced TCR repertoires of sorted CD4+ and CD8+ blood T cells from severe aplastic anemia patients and healthy subjects. Patients were enrolled under clinicaltrials.gov protocols 00001620, 01623167, 00001397, 00071045, 00081523 and 00961064 in the USA. Ficoll-Paque density gradient centrifugation was used to isolate peripheral blood mononuclear cells. Before DNA extraction, CD4+ and CD8+ T cells were sorted by FACS or by magnetic beads. Results and caveats for the whole study, not just this receptor: Although twenty-nine CD8+ CDR3 sequences were shared by patients and controls, these sequences appeared highly expressed in patients and within the immunodominant clones of patients. CD8+ Simpson's diversity did not differ significantly between patients and healthy controls (P=0.060).

To note about this clonotype: Its antigen is not yet known. It has no much larger one-base neighbor in the sample; base qualities were not kept.

Genomic DNA served as template for TCR beta VDJ combination and CDR3 sequence profiling. TCR repertoire sequencing was run on an Illumina HiSeq 2000. The paper's data handling went like this. TRBV/TRBJ rearrangement plots, CDR3 size and DJ length profiles, and Simpson's diversity index were used to evaluate the repertoires. The immunodominant clone was defined as the most abundant DNA sequence in deep sequencing data. CDR3 amino acid sequences were screened for sharing across subjects and were compared with published repertoires and the VDJdb database. TCRdb reworked the public reads: Q25 trimming with fastp, MiXCR clone assembly, productive beta chains retained. Each entry merges the rows of one CDR3 protein and shows their most common DNA and genes. The V and J calls reflect TCRdb's pipeline rather than the authors' work. Across this sample there are about 180,000 distinct CDR3 sequences, with around 50% seen only once. The ten biggest clones cover roughly 13% of the sample.

This clonotype was obtained from a human donor with aplastic anemia. Sequencing input: sorted CD4+, CD8+, or CD8+CD57+ T cells (not recorded which) from PBMCs.

The CDR3 region reads CSEKASGNNEQFF. The nucleotide sequence reads TGCAGCGAGAAGGCTAGCGGTAACAATGAGCAGTTCTTC. The chain was built from TRBV29-1 and TRBJ2-1, with 7 bases matching TRBD2. Counted from cysteine to phenylalanine, this CDR3 has 13 amino acids. The read is trimmed to its CDR3 DNA, 39 bases read in frame from base 1. V ends up 7 bases short and J 5 bases short, with an unmatched junction base count of 8. Via the germline V gene, CDR1 is SQVTM and CDR2 ANQGSEA.